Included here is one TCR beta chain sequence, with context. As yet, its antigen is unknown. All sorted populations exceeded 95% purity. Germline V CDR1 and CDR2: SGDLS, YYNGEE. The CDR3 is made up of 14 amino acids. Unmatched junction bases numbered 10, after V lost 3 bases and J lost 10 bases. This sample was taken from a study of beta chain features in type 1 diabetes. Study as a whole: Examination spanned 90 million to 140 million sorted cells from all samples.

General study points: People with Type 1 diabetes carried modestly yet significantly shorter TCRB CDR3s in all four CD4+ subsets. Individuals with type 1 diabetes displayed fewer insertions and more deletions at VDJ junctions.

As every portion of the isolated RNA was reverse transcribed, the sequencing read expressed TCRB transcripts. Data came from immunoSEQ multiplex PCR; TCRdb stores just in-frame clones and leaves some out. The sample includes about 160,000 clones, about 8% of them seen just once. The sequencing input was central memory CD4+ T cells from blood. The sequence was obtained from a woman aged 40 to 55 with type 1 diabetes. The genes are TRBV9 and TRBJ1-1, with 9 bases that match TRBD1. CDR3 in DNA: TGTGCCAGCAGCGGACCCGGGACAGGGATGATAGCTTTCTTT. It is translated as CASSGPGTGMIAFF.